This T cell receptor (beta chain) was sequenced for a study of shared clonotypes between healthy human individuals. General study findings and limits: Few donors restricted represented genetic and exposure-history diversity. Despite large depth, sorted-subset datasets appeared incompletely sequenced.

A word on this clone: Its antigen is undetermined.

Authors' methods: For the immunoSEQ data, sequences were junction-only without quality scores, so filtering differed. TCRdb's table, derived via immunoSEQ multiplex PCR, lists solely in-frame clones and lacks some. The V and J calls and clone size were taken over from that table, and D and trimming were inferred from the DNA. The sample holds under 2.5 million clones, less than 95% seen once. CDR1 SGHTA and CDR2 FQGTGA come from the germline V gene. V was clipped by 4 bases and J by 1 base, with 7 bases between them. This CDR3 contains 13 residues. The TCR originated in a man aged 18 to 30 in good health. Some clones in this sample may be carry-over from other donors' samples. The V gene is TRBV7-3, the J gene TRBJ1-1; the D is unclear. Sequenced sample: naive CD4+ T cells from PBMCs. The subset is: CD45RA+ positively selected. This chain's CDR3 is CASSSEANTEAFF. Written as DNA, the CDR3 is TGTGCCAGCAGCTCCGAAGCGAACACTGAAGCTTTCTTT. The variable domain in full, completed from reference TRBV7-3 and TRBJ1-1, reads GAGVSQTPSNKVTEKGKYVELRCDPISGHTALYWYRQSLGQGPEFLIYFQGTGAADDSGLPNDRFFAVRPEGSVSTLKIQRTERGDSAVYLCASSSEANTEAFFGQGTRLTVV.